These 3 T cell receptor beta chains were sequenced from one sample in a study of tumor-infiltrating lymphocytes in primary liver carcinoma. Joint extraction of RNA and DNA used roughly 18-34 mg of bulk tissue that was unsorted. Total RNA amounting to about 520 ng was the source from which TCR beta cDNA was made with a constant-region primer. Three rounds of nested multiplex PCR with slightly modified ARM-PCR produced TCR beta libraries. Rounds one and two of PCR, each of 10 cycles, were primed with TRBV1-TRBV30 forward primers and a C-beta reverse primer. TCRdb redid the calling of the multiplex PCR reads with MiXCR, one entry per CDR3 protein. In the table there are approximately 40,000 distinct CDR3 sequences, around 70% of which are singletons. The sample comprised liver tumor tissue from sampling region 2. Regarding subset: tumor region T2, inferior pole. These receptors all come from a man in his forties with primary liver carcinoma and hepatitis B virus infection.

The chain employs TRBV29-1 and TRBJ2-7; D assignment may be TRBD1 or TRBD2 (5 bases each). The V gene lost 7 bases and the J gene lost 13 bases, with 35 bases spanning the gap. CDR3 length: 16 residues. CDR1 and CDR2 (germline): SQVTM, ANQGSEA. DNA of the CDR3: TGCAGCGCCATGACATCTGGGACCGGCACTCCCTGCGAGCGCTACTTC. Amino acids: CSAMTSGTGTPCERYF.

In its sample, this clonotype was seen many times. This chain links TRBV30 with TRBJ2-6, with D perhaps matching TRBD1 (5 bases). Trimming cost V 0 bases and J 0 bases, with 12 bases left between them. This CDR3 comprises 17 residues. Germline V gene data show CDR1 as GTSNPN and CDR2 as SVGIG (reference sequence). The CDR3 sequence: CAWSVRQGISGANVLTF. The CDR3 DNA sequence: TGTGCCTGGAGTGTACGTCAGGGAATCTCTGGGGCCAACGTCCTGACTTTC.

Remarks on this clonotype: The junction does not match germline at one end; this may be a read error. V and J are TRBV5-6 and TRBJ1-1, with D unresolved. The CDR3 covers 14 residues. CDR1 is SGHDT, CDR2 YYEEEE, per germline. This CDR3 is CAGSFHGFNTEASF. CDR3 DNA: TGTGCCGGCAGCTTTCACGGATTTAACACTGAAGCTTCCTTT.